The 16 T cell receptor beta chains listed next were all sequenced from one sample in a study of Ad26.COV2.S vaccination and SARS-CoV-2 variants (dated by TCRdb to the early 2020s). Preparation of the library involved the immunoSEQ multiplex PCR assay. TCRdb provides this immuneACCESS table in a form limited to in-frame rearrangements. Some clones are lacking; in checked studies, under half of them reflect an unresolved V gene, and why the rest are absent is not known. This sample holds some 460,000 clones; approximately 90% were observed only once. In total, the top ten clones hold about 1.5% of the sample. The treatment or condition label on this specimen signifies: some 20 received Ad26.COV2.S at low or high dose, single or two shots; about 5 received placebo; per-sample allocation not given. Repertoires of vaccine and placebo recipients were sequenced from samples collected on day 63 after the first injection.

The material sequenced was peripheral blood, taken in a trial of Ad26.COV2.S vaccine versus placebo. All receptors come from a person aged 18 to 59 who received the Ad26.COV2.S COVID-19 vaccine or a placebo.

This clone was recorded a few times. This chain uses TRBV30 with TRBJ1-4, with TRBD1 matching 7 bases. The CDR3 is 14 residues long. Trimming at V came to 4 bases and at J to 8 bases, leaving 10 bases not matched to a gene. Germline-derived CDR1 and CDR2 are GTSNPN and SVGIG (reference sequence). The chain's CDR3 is CAWNWGRGREKLFF. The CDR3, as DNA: TGTGCCTGGAATTGGGGCAGGGGGAGGGAAAAACTGTTTTTT.

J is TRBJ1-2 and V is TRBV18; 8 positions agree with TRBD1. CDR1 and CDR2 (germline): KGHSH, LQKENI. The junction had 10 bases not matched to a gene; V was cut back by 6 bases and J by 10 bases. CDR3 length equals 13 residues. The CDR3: CASSSDRELSYTF. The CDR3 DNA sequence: TGTGCCAGCTCCTCGGACAGGGAATTGTCCTACACCTTC.

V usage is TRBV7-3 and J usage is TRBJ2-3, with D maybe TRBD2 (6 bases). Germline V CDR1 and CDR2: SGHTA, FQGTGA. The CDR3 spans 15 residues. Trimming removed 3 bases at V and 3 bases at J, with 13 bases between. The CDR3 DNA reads TGTGCCAGCAGCTTTCAGGGAGGACGTACAGATACGCAGTATTTT. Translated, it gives CASSFQGGRTDTQYF.

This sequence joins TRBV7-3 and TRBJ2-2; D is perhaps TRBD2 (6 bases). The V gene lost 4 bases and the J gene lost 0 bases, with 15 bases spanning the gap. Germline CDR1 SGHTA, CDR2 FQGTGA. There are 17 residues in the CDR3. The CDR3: CASSSLGGVSNTGELFF. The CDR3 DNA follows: TGTGCCAGCAGCTCGCTGGGCGGGGTGTCGAACACCGGGGAGCTGTTTTTT. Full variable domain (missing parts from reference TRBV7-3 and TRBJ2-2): GAGVSQTPSNKVTEKGKYVELRCDPISGHTALYWYRQSLGQGPEFLIYFQGTGAADDSGLPNDRFFAVRPEGSVSTLKIQRTERGDSAVYLCASSSLGGVSNTGELFFGEGSRLTVL.

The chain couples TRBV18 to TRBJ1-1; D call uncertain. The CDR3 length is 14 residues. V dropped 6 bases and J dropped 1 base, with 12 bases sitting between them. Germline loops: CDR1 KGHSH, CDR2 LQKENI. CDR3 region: CASSPIGRNTEAFF. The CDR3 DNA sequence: TGTGCCAGCTCCCCGATAGGGAGGAACACTGAAGCTTTCTTT.

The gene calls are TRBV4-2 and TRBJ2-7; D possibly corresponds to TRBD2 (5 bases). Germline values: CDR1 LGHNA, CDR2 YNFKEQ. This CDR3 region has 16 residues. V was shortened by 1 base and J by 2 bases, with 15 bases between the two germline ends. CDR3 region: CASSQVVGRNTYEQYF. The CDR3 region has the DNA TGTGCCAGCAGCCAAGTTGTGGGGAGAAACACCTACGAGCAGTACTTC.

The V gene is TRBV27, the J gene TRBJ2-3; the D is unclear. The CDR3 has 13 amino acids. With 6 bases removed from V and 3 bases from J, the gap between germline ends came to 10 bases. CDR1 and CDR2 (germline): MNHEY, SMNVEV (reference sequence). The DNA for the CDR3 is TGTGCCAGCAGCCCGCGAAAAACAGATACGCAGTATTTT. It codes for CASSPRKTDTQYF.

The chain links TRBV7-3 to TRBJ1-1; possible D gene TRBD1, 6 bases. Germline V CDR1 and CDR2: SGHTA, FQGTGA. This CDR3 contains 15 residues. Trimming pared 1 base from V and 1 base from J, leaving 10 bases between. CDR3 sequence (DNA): TGTGCCAGCAGCTTAATGTGGACAGAGAACACTGAAGCTTTCTTT. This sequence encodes CASSLMWTENTEAFF. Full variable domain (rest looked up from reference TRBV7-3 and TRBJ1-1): GAGVSQTPSNKVTEKGKYVELRCDPISGHTALYWYRQSLGQGPEFLIYFQGTGAADDSGLPNDRFFAVRPEGSVSTLKIQRTERGDSAVYLCASSLMWTENTEAFFGQGTRLTVV.

CDR3 sequence (DNA): TGCAGCGTTGGCCTAAACCGCGATTCACCCCTCCACTTT. Translating gives CSVGLNRDSPLHF. This chain uses TRBV29-1 with TRBJ1-6, with unresolved D. The V gene lost 4 bases and the J gene lost 8 bases, with 12 bases spanning the gap. The CDR3 has 13 amino acids. CDR1 SQVTM and CDR2 ANQGSEA come from the germline V gene.

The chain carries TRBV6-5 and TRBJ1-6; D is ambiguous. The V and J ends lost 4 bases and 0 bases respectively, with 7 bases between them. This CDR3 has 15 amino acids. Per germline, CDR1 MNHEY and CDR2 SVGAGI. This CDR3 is CASSFLSSYNSPLHF. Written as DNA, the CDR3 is TGTGCCAGCAGTTTTCTGAGCTCCTATAATTCACCCCTCCACTTT.

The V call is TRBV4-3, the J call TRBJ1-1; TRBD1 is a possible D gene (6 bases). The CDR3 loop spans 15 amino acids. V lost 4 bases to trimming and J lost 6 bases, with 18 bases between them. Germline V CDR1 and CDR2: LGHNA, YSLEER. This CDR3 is CASSRDSAGGAEAFF. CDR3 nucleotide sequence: TGCGCCAGCAGCCGAGATTCAGCCGGGGGCGCTGAAGCTTTCTTT.

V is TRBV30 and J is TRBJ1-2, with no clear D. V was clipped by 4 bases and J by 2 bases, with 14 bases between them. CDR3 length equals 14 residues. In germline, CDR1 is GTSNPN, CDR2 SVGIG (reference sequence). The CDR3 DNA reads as TGTGCCTGGAAAGGAGTCGGCCTAAACTATGGCTACACCTTC. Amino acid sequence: CAWKGVGLNYGYTF. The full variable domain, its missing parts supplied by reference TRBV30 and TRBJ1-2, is SQTIHQWPATLVQPVGSPLSLECTVEGTSNPNLYWYRQAAGRGLQLLFYSVGIGQISSEVPQNLSASRPQDRQFILSSKKLLLSDSGFYLCAWKGVGLNYGYTFGSGTRLTVV.

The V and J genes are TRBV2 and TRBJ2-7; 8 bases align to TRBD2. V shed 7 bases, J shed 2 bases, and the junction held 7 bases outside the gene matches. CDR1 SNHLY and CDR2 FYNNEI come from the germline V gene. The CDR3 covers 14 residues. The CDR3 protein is CASITSGAAYEQYF. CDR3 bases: TGTGCCAGCATTACTAGCGGTGCAGCCTACGAGCAGTACTTC.

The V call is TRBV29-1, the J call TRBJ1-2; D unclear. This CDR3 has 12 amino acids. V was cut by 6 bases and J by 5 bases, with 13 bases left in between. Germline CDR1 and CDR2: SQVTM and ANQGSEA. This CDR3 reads CSVRPTTYGYTF. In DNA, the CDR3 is TGCAGCGTGAGGCCGACCACATATGGCTACACCTTC.

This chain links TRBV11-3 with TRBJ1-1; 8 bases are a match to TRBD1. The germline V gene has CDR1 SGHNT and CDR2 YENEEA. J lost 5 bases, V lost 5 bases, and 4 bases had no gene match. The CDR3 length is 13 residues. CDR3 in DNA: TGTGCCAGCAGCGAGCACAGGGGGACTGAAGCTTTCTTT. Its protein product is CASSEHRGTEAFF.

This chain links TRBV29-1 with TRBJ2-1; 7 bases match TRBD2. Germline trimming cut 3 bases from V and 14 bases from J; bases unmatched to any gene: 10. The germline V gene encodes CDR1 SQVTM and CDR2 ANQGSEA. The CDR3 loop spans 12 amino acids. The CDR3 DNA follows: TGCAGCGTTGATTTGTTAGGGGCGGGGGAGTTCTTC. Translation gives CSVDLLGAGEFF.